Given below is one TCR beta chain in context. TCRdb's copy holds only in-frame clones and misses some; the assay was immunoSEQ multiplex PCR. The sample holds some 120,000 clones, approximately 90% seen once. This CDR3 contains 16 residues. The germline CDR1 and CDR2 sequences are SEHNR and FQNEAQ (reference sequence). The V end was cut by 1 base, the J end by 4 bases, with 16 bases between. This sample was included in a study of control samples from healthy donors and cancer patients. J is TRBJ1-1 and V is TRBV7-9, with D uncertain. The sample taken for sequencing was blood. The sequence came from a man aged 18 to 30 in good health. The CDR3 DNA sequence: TGTGCCAGCAGCTTAGAAGGATGGGAATCGGGCACTGAAGCTTTCTTT. This codes for CASSLEGWESGTEAFF.